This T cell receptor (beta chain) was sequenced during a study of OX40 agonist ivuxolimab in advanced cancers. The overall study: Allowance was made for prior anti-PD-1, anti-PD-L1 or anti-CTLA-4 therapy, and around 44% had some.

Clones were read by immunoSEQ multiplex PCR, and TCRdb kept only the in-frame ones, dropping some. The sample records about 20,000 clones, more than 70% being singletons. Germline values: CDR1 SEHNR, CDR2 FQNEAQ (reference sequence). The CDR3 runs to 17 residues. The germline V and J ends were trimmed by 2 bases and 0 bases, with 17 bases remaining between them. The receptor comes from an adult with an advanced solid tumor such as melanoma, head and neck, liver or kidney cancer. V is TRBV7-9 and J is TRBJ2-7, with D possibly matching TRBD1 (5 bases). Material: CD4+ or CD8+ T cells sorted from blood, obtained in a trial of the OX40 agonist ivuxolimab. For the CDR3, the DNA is TGTGCCAGCAGCTTAAAAATAGGCAGGGCGAGCTCCTACGAGCAGTACTTC. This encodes CASSLKIGRASSYEQYF. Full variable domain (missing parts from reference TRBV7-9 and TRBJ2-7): DTGVSQNPRHKITKRGQNVTFRCDPISEHNRLYWYRQTLGQGPEFLTYFQNEAQLEKSRLLSDRFSAERPKGSFSTLEIQRTEQGDSAMYLCASSLKIGRASSYEQYFGPGTRLTVT.